The source of this T cell receptor (beta chain) is a study of shared clonotypes between healthy human individuals (TCRdb year 2020). Context from the whole study: Three men and two women, aged 18 to 49 years, made up the cohort. Per donor, three plates each were used for CD4 naive and CD4 memory, two for CD8 naive, and one for CD8 memory. Between about 0.94 and 8.9 billion PBMCs per donor were obtained by leukapheresis. Blood TCR repertoires of roughly 5 healthy adults were deeply sequenced to estimate repertoire size and the extent of clonotype sharing between individuals. Libraries were prepared and TCR repertoires were sequenced by different laboratories using diverse techniques, in order to increase sequencing depth and limit assay-specific biases. General findings and caveats noted by the study authors: The small number of donors limited the genetic and exposure-history diversity represented. Based on pairwise subsampling, the degree of clonotype sharing among donors was expected to be affected by sequencing depth. About 5% of naive CD4, around 3.6% of naive CD8, roughly 2.4% of memory CD4, and over 0.35% of memory CD8 clonotypes were shared across several donors. Compared with non-shared clonotypes, the clonotypes found in all four sorted-subset donors had higher generation probabilities. Sampling was restricted to blood, and TCR repertoires in tissues likely differ from the TCR repertoires found in blood. Rarefaction of sorted-subset datasets indicated incomplete sequencing despite the large sequencing depth. Estimated clonotype richness was generally larger for naive than for memory subsets.

TCR CDR3 regions were amplified from genomic DNA by multiplex PCR using the deep immunoSEQ assay. Extracted genomic DNA from each cell subset was distributed evenly across all wells of several immunoSEQ 96-well plates, and each plate was treated as a replicate. For sorted subsets, each replicate PCR was loaded with approximately 190 ng genomic DNA, equivalent to about 30,000 T cell genomes. The purified libraries were quantified using a Qubit 3.0 fluorometer, sized with a Bioanalyzer 2100, and then quantified again using the KAPA Library Quantification kit. Every immunoSEQ 96-well plate was sequenced on a separate single-read 150-cycle Illumina NextSeq 550 flow cell. Concerning the study's data processing: Because only junctional sequences without quality scores were contained in the immunoSEQ output, filtering matching that applied to full-length reads could not be performed. To assign V/J genes and CDR3, sequences were annotated using PyIR, a Python wrapper for IgBLAST v1.9, with IMGT germline references. Reads with weak V/J assignments (E-value above 1e-6), missing CDR3, stop codons, out-of-frame junctions, or ambiguous translated residues were removed. V3J clonotypes were defined as sequences sharing an identical inferred V gene, J gene, and CDR3 amino acid sequence. To compute the percentage overlap between repertoires, the number of shared unique clonotypes was divided by the size of the smaller repertoire. RTK rarefaction, the Chao1 estimator, and Recon v2.1 estimates of unobserved clonotypes were used to assess repertoire richness. Generation probabilities were computed with OLGA for all TCRbeta clonotypes obtained by the gDNA method from a handful of donors. TCRdb holds this immuneACCESS table with in-frame rearrangements only. Some clones are missing; in checked studies, unresolved V genes explain under half, and the rest has no known cause. V, J and clone size are taken as reported in that table, and D and trimming were inferred from the DNA itself. For this sample the table gives fewer than 800,000 clones, of which 92% were detected only once. Of the sample, 24% is held by the ten largest clones.

Remarks on this clone: The antigen it binds to is not known. Per-base quality was not reported, and no clone a single base away is much larger than it.

For the CD8 naive samples, CD45RO-negative cells were positively selected for CCR7, yielding a CD45RA+CCR7+ population from which TemRA cells were excluded. The donors were healthy, HIV-negative adults who had no recently reported acute infections or vaccinations. Only Caucasian adults living in Nashville, Tennessee, USA were represented among the donors. Blood was obtained by leukapheresis, after which PBMCs were separated by Ficoll-Histopaque density gradient centrifugation and cryopreserved in liquid nitrogen vapor phase. Purity and quantity of every magnetically sorted T cell population were checked by analytical flow cytometry. Each sorted fraction had its genomic DNA isolated and then quantified by UV absorbance on a Nanodrop 2000c. V lost 5 bases and J lost 6 bases; the stretch between them is 7 bases long. From the germline V gene (reference sequence), CDR1 is SEHNR and CDR2 is FQNEAQ. Reading from cysteine to phenylalanine, the CDR3 counts 12 amino acids. Only the CDR3 portion is preserved as DNA: 36 bases, with reading frame beginning at the first base.

The V and J segments used are TRBV7-9 and TRBJ2-2; the D gene is perhaps TRBD1 or TRBD2, as each covers 6 bases. Sequencing used naive CD8+ T cells sorted from blood. Interpreted using the paper, the cell subset or site label stands for: CD45RA+CCR7+. This sequence was found in a man aged 25 to 40 in good health. In nucleotides, the sequence is TGTGCCAGCAGCGGGGGGCCCGGGGAGCTGTTTTTT. Translated, this gives CASSGGPGELFF. Beyond the CDR3, the reference TRBV7-9 and TRBJ2-2 genes provide the residues; the full variable domain reads: DTGVSQNPRHKITKRGQNVTFRCDPISEHNRLYWYRQTLGQGPEFLTYFQNEAQLEKSRLLSDRFSAERPKGSFSTLEIQRTEQGDSAMYLCASSGGPGELFFGEGSRLTVL.